The T cell receptor beta chain under discussion was sequenced for a study of PD-1 blockade in classical Hodgkin lymphoma. At the level of the study: Nivolumab was administered to patients intravenously at 3 mg/kg every 2 weeks. Findings and limits, study-wide: Repertoire differences lack defined causes, possibly disease activity or prior therapy. Whoever responded completely had baseline diversity much like that seen in newly diagnosed patients.

Points on this clone: Its antigen is undetermined. Other DNA sequences in the same sample also yield this CDR3.

Germline values: CDR1 DFQATT, CDR2 SNEGSKA (reference sequence). The CDR3 contains 11 residues. The V end was cut by 7 bases, the J end by 6 bases, with 13 bases between. Brentuximab vedotin exposure varied, and every patient relapsed after autologous stem cell transplantation. Complete response, partial response or progressive disease constituted the best response categories observed. The table came from immunoSEQ multiplex PCR; TCRdb's copy has only in-frame clones and leaves some out. Here the sample spans 35,000 to 50,000 clones, more than 70% being singletons. The clonotype comes from a human donor with classical Hodgkin lymphoma. This chain joins TRBV20-1 and TRBJ2-7; D gene unclear. The sequences come from peripheral blood mononuclear cells (PBMCs), collected at baseline. DNA for the CDR3: TGCAGTGTCACGTCCCAGTTCGAGCAGTACTTC. This gives the protein CSVTSQFEQYF.